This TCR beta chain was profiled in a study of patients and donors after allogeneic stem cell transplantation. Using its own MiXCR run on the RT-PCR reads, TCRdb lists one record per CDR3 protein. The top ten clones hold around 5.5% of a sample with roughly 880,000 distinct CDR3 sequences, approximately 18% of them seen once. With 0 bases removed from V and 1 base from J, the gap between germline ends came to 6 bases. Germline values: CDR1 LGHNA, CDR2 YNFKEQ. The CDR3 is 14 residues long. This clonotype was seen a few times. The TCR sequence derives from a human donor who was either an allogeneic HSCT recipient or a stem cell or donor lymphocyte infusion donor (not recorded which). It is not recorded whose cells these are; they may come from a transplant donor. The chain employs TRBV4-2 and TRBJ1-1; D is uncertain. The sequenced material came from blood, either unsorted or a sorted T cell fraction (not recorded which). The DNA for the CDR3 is TGTGCCAGCAGCCAAGATCCCCGGAACACTGAAGCTTTCTTT. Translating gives CASSQDPRNTEAFF.